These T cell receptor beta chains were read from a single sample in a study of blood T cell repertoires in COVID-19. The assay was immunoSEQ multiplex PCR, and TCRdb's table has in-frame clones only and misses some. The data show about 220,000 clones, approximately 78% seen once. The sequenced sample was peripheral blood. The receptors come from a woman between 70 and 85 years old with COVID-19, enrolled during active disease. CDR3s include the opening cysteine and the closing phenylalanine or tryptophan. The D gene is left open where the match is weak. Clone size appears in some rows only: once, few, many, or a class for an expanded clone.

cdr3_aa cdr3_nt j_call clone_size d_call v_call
CASSFRSRGDTQYF TGTGCCAGCAGCTTCCGCAGCAGGGGGGATACGCAGTATTTT TRBJ2-3 - TRBD1 TRBV7-2
CASSRLGVIYEQYF TGTGCCAGCAGCCGACTAGGCGTGATCTACGAGCAGTACTTC TRBJ2-7 few - TRBV6-2/TRBV6-3
CASSFRQLLLTNYGYTF TGTGCCAGCAGTTTCCGGCAACTACTACTTACTAACTATGGCTACACCTTC TRBJ1-2 - - TRBV28
CASSRGTGGYTF TGTGCCAGCAGTCGGGGGACAGGTGGCTACACCTTC TRBJ1-2 few TRBD1 TRBV28
CASSVVTGRAFF TGTGCCAGCAGCGTAGTAACAGGGCGAGCTTTCTTT TRBJ1-1 - - TRBV9
CASSQDLGPQETQYF TGTGCCAGCAGCCAAGATTTGGGGCCCCAAGAGACCCAGTACTTC TRBJ2-5 - - TRBV3-1/TRBV3-2
CASSLWSREWPDTQYF TGTGCCAGCAGCTTGTGGTCGCGGGAGTGGCCAGATACGCAGTATTTT TRBJ2-3 - TRBD2 TRBV5-6
CATLDREEETQYF TGTGCCACTCTAGACAGGGAGGAAGAGACCCAGTACTTC TRBJ2-5 - - TRBV28
CASRTSGSGLGEQFF TGTGCCAGCAGGACTAGCGGGAGCGGGTTGGGTGAGCAGTTCTTC TRBJ2-1 - TRBD2 TRBV6-5
CAWSVRDRVSGYTF TGTGCCTGGAGTGTACGGGACAGGGTGTCGGGCTACACCTTC TRBJ1-2 - TRBD1 TRBV30
CASSASRVFSSEQYF TGTGCCAGCAGCGCCTCCAGGGTCTTCAGTTCCGAGCAGTACTTC TRBJ2-7 few - TRBV11-2
CAIGRKMDTEAFF TGTGCCATCGGGCGTAAGATGGACACTGAAGCTTTCTTT TRBJ1-1 - - TRBV10-3
CASDTGTTYNEQFF TGTGCCAGCGATACCGGGACTACCTACAATGAGCAGTTCTTC TRBJ2-1 - TRBD2 TRBV11-2
CASSQFSTGINEQYF TGTGCCAGCAGCCAATTCTCGACAGGGATCAACGAGCAGTACTTC TRBJ2-7 - TRBD1 TRBV28
CASSAVQGSETQYF TGTGCCAGCAGTGCGGTCCAGGGATCAGAGACCCAGTACTTC TRBJ2-5 - - TRBV2
CASSLAGTGRNSPLHF TGTGCCAGCAGCTTGGCGGGAACAGGGCGGAATTCACCCCTCCACTTT TRBJ1-6 once - TRBV5-4
CASSPGFGNTIYF TGTGCCAGCAGCCCAGGGTTTGGAAACACCATATATTTT TRBJ1-3 - - TRBV5-5
CASSPPVLAAYNEQFF TGTGCCAGCTCACCACCAGTTTTAGCGGCTTACAATGAGCAGTTCTTC TRBJ2-1 - - TRBV18
CASNPRGAALGNTIYF TGTGCCAGCAATCCTAGGGGTGCAGCTCTTGGAAACACCATATATTTT TRBJ1-3 - - TRBV28
CASSLTGQRAFF TGTGCCAGCAGTTTGACCGGACAGCGGGCTTTCTTT TRBJ1-1 - - TRBV28
CSVDQGSDEKLFF TGCAGCGTTGACCAGGGGAGCGATGAAAAACTGTTTTTT TRBJ1-4 - - TRBV29-1
CASSLSGVQAFF TGTGCCAGCAGTTTATCAGGGGTCCAGGCTTTCTTT TRBJ1-1 - - TRBV12-3/TRBV12-4
CSATGTGFDEQYF TGCAGCGCCACCGGGACAGGTTTTGACGAGCAGTACTTC TRBJ2-7 once TRBD1 TRBV29-1
CASSIGGYKATITDTQYF TGTGCCAGTAGTATAGGCGGGTACAAAGCTACAATCACAGATACGCAGTATTTT TRBJ2-3 - - TRBV19
CASSRHRQESIYNSPLHF TGTGCCAGCAGCCGTCACCGACAGGAGTCAATCTATAATTCACCCCTCCACTTT TRBJ1-6 - - TRBV3-1/TRBV3-2
CASSYSPSSYYNEQFF TGTGCCAGCAGTTATTCCCCCTCGTCCTACTACAATGAGCAGTTCTTC TRBJ2-1 - - TRBV6-5
CASAPILAGGHDEQFF TGTGCCAGCGCACCCATTCTAGCGGGAGGGCACGATGAGCAGTTCTTC TRBJ2-1 - TRBD2 TRBV2
CASSTQWDRKKYEQYF TGTGCCAGCAGCACACAATGGGACAGGAAAAAGTACGAGCAGTACTTC TRBJ2-7 many TRBD1 TRBV7-7
CASSGGPQAPTLTDTQYF TGTGCCAGCAGTGGGGGCCCACAGGCACCAACCCTCACAGATACGCAGTATTTT TRBJ2-3 - - TRBV28
CASSLDGSLGGNTIYF TGTGCCAGCAGCTTAGATGGGTCCCTCGGGGGAAACACCATATATTTT TRBJ1-3 - - TRBV7-2